This TCR beta chain was found in a study of blood T cell repertoires in COVID-19. Study-wide context: The study drew acute and convalescent COVID-19 samples from the United States, Italy and Spain. T cells, B-cell-depleted T cells, or PBMCs provided the cDNA or gDNA that served as material.

The protocol was immunoSEQ multiplex PCR, while the TCRdb copy is restricted to in-frame clones and leaves out a portion. The profile covers about 130,000 clones, with 85% to 90% appearing a single time and about 4.3% taken by the ten largest. CDR3 length: 15 residues. The germline gives CDR1 GTSNPN, CDR2 SVGIG (reference sequence). The V end lost 0 bases, the J end lost 1 base, and 12 bases lay between the germline ends. The sample comprised peripheral blood. The chain carries TRBV30 and TRBJ2-5, with D perhaps matching TRBD1 (6 bases). The sequence was obtained from a human donor in a cohort sampled during active COVID-19. This CDR3 reads CAWSVTGQSQETQYF. DNA of the CDR3: TGTGCCTGGAGTGTGACAGGACAGAGCCAAGAGACCCAGTACTTC.